This T cell receptor (beta chain) was profiled in a study of blood T cells in healthy people across ages. This clonotype has a count of ten or more. Then a second PCR, running about 6 to 12 cycles, was carried out with a sample-barcoded 5' primer and a J-beta primer mix. The template-switch adaptor, which had 12 random nucleotides, put a tag on each cDNA molecule. MiXCR, applied by TCRdb to the 5' RACE reads, yields one record per CDR3 protein. The sample shows over 500,000 distinct CDR3 sequences, 40% to 65% of them seen only once. Unmatched junction bases numbered 6, after V lost 7 bases and J lost 3 bases. Germline-derived CDR1 and CDR2 are SEHNR and FQNEAQ (reference sequence). The CDR3 is made up of 15 amino acids.

Sample: blood. The chain has TRBV7-9 and TRBJ2-3; 11 nucleotides line up with TRBD1. This receptor was obtained from a woman of 80 years or more in good health. The CDR3 DNA reads TGTGCCAGCATTGGACAGGGGGCTCGGACAGATACGCAGTATTTT. Translating gives CASIGQGARTDTQYF.